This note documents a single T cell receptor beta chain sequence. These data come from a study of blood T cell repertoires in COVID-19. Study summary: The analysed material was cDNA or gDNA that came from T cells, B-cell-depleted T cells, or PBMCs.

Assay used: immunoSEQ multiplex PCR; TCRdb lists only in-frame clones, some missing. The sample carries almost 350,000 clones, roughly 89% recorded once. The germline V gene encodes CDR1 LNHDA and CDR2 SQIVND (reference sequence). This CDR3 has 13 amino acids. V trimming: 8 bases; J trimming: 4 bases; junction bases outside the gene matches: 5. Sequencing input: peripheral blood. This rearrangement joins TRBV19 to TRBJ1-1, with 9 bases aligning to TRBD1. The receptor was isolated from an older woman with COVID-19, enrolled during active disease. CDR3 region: CASYGQGFTEAFF. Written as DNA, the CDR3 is TGTGCCAGTTACGGACAGGGGTTCACTGAAGCTTTCTTT.